The sequence of this TCR beta chain was determined in a study of blood T cell repertoires in COVID-19. Overall study: Acute-phase and convalescent COVID-19 samples originated in the United States, Italy and Spain. PBMCs, B-cell-depleted T cells, or T cells were the source of the cDNA or gDNA that made up the material.

Original analysis: Counts of nucleated cells, estimated from reference gene primer amplification, were obtained. The assay was immunoSEQ multiplex PCR, and TCRdb's table has in-frame clones only and misses some. The V and J calls and clone size come from that table; D and trimming were worked out from the DNA. The data show 40,000 to 45,000 clones, with approximately 91% seen just once and 20% to 25% held by the top ten. The CDR3 spans 13 residues. Germline V CDR1 and CDR2: KGHDR, SFDVKD. Unmatched junction bases numbered 4, after V lost 9 bases and J lost 0 bases. Sequenced: peripheral blood. The origin of this receptor is a man between 45 and 60 years old with active COVID-19. J is TRBJ2-7 and V is TRBV24-1; 7 bases are shared with TRBD1. This chain's CDR3 is CATGTDSSYEQYF. The DNA for the CDR3 is TGTGCCACCGGGACAGATAGCTCCTACGAGCAGTACTTC.